Presented here are 31 T cell receptor beta chains from one specimen sequenced in a study of cytomegalovirus exposure and HLA in healthy donors. A multiplex PCR was run with 60 Vbeta primers and 13 Jbeta primers. The data were produced by immunoSEQ multiplex PCR, yet TCRdb's version contains in-frame clones alone and is incomplete. Here the sample spans 200,000 to 250,000 clones, 70% to 80% being singletons. The specimen sequenced was PBMCs. These receptors were taken from a woman aged 30 to 39 in good health and CMV-seronegative.

Only a few counts were recorded for this clone. J is TRBJ1-2 and V is TRBV23-1; D uncertain. TRBV23-1 is known as an ORF, though its function is uncertain. With 0 bases removed from V and 3 bases from J, the gap between germline ends came to 11 bases. The CDR3 extends over 15 amino acids. This CDR3 is CASSQSRGKDYGYTF. For the CDR3, the DNA is TGCGCCAGCAGTCAATCAAGAGGCAAAGACTATGGCTACACCTTC.

The rearrangement uses TRBV25-1 and TRBJ1-3; 10 bases are shared with TRBD1. The germline V gene has CDR1 MGHDK and CDR2 SYGVNS. The CDR3 length is 16 residues. The V segment lost 4 bases and the J segment 2 bases; nucleotides outside the gene matches: 5. The CDR3 loop is CASSASGQGAGNTIYF. The CDR3 nucleotides are TGTGCCAGCAGTGCCTCCGGACAGGGGGCTGGAAACACCATATATTTT.

The chain joins TRBV5-4 to TRBJ2-2; 8 nucleotides match TRBD1. Germline values: CDR1 SGHNT, CDR2 YYREEE (reference sequence). Trimming took 6 bases from V and 3 from J; bases not matched to a gene: 7. This CDR3 comprises 15 residues. The CDR3 reads CASTEDRVDTGELFF. Here the CDR3 DNA reads TGTGCCAGCACCGAGGACAGGGTGGACACCGGGGAGCTGTTTTTT. Complete variable domain (other parts from reference TRBV5-4 and TRBJ2-2): ETGVTQSPTHLIKTRGQQVTLRCSSQSGHNTVSWYQQALGQGPQFIFQYYREEENGRGNFPPRFSGLQFPNYSSELNVNALELDDSALYLCASTEDRVDTGELFFGEGSRLTVL.

This clone has just a few counts. This chain links TRBV27 with TRBJ1-2, with 9 bases fitting TRBD1. Germline CDR1 MNHEY, CDR2 SMNVEV (reference sequence). The J segment lost 3 bases and the V segment lost 5 bases, leaving 7 bases of the junction unmatched. The CDR3 has 15 residues. The CDR3 DNA is TGTGCCAGCAGTAAAAATAGGGACAGGGACTATGGCTACACCTTC. Amino acid sequence: CASSKNRDRDYGYTF.

CDR3 sequence reads: CASSLGASGDYTDTQYF. As DNA, the CDR3 is TGCGCCAGCAGCTTGGGGGCTAGCGGGGACTACACAGATACGCAGTATTTT. The chain is built from TRBV5-1 and TRBJ2-3; 9 nucleotides agree with TRBD2. Germline CDR1 is SGHRS and CDR2 is YFSETQ. Trimming cost V 0 bases and J 2 bases; bases outside gene matches: 7. CDR3 size: 17 residues.

The chain links TRBV7-2 to TRBJ1-6, with TRBD1 as a possible D gene (5 bases). V lost 1 base and J lost 7, with 14 bases in between. Germline CDR1 is SGHTA and CDR2 is FQGNSA. CDR3 length equals 16 residues. The CDR3 DNA is TGTGCCAGCAGCTTAGGGTGGCAGGGTGGAAATTCACCCCTCCACTTT. Translating gives CASSLGWQGGNSPLHF.

V gene TRBV5-4 combines with J gene TRBJ2-7; the match to TRBD2 covers 9 bases. Germline V gene lookup returns CDR1 SGHNT and CDR2 YYREEE (reference sequence). J lost 4 bases, V lost 0 bases, and 8 bases had no gene match. There are 16 residues in the CDR3. The CDR3 is CASSLEPLAGIYEQYF. The CDR3 DNA sequence: TGTGCCAGCAGCTTGGAACCGCTAGCGGGGATATACGAGCAGTACTTC.

This clone was recorded once. The rearrangement links TRBV6-5 to TRBJ2-1; TRBD2 aligns across 7 bases. The CDR3 is made up of 15 amino acids. Germline-derived CDR1 and CDR2 are MNHEY and SVGAGI. With 5 bases clipped from V and 5 bases from J, the junction kept 9 bases outside the gene matches. The CDR3 reads CASSTFSGPHNEQFF. The CDR3 bases are TGTGCCAGCAGTACGTTTAGCGGGCCCCACAATGAGCAGTTCTTC.

V is TRBV19 and J is TRBJ2-7, with 7 positions matching TRBD1. CDR1 is LNHDA, CDR2 SQIVND, per germline (reference sequence). CDR3 size: 12 residues. V lost 5 bases to trimming and J lost 6 bases; unmatched junction nucleotides: 4. CDR3 loop: CASSPTGFEQYF. As DNA, the CDR3 is TGTGCCAGTAGTCCGACAGGGTTCGAGCAGTACTTC.

The chain is built from TRBV4-2 and TRBJ1-1; the match to TRBD1 covers 7 bases. Germline assignment: CDR1 LGHNA and CDR2 YNFKEQ. Trimming at V came to 4 bases and at J to 7 bases, leaving 3 bases not matched to a gene. CDR3 size: 12 residues. The CDR3, as DNA: TGTGCCAGCAGCCTCGACAGGGTTGAAGCTTTCTTT. It encodes CASSLDRVEAFF.

This clone was counted only a few times. The genes are TRBV9 and TRBJ1-3, with TRBD1 identical over 7 bases. CDR3 length: 15 residues. Germline V CDR1 and CDR2: SGDLS, YYNGEE. Unmatched junction bases numbered 8, after V lost 6 bases and J lost 2 bases. DNA of the CDR3: TGTGCCAGCACTTCAGGGGGATCAACTGGAAACACCATATATTTT. Amino acids: CASTSGGSTGNTIYF. Full variable domain (remainder filled in from reference TRBV9 and TRBJ1-3): DSGVTQTPKHLITATGQRVTLRCSPRSGDLSVYWYQQSLDQGLQFLIQYYNGEERAKGNILERFSAQQFPDLHSELNLSSLELGDSALYFCASTSGGSTGNTIYFGEGSWLTVV.

The chain joins TRBV18 to TRBJ2-1, with TRBD2 identical over 8 bases. CDR3 length: 17 amino acids. Germline CDR1 is KGHSH and CDR2 is LQKENI. V shed 7 bases and J 3 bases; nucleotides not matched to a gene: 14. CDR3 in DNA: TGTGCCAGCTATCTGGCGGGAGGAGGGTCAGGCTACAATGAGCAGTTCTTC. It specifies CASYLAGGGSGYNEQFF.

The chain employs TRBV27 and TRBJ2-1, with 9 bases fitting TRBD2. The CDR3 totals 15 residues. CDR1 MNHEY and CDR2 SMNVEV come from the germline V gene (reference sequence). The V and J ends lost 4 bases and 0 bases, in that order; junction bases with no gene match: 1. The CDR3 nucleotides are TGTGCCAGCAGTTATAGCGGGAGCTCCTACAATGAGCAGTTCTTC. Translated, it gives CASSYSGSSYNEQFF.

This chain uses TRBV7-9 with TRBJ1-3; D possibly corresponds to TRBD1 (5 bases). There are 17 residues in the CDR3. The germline V and J ends were trimmed by 6 bases and 2 bases, with 20 bases remaining between them. Germline values: CDR1 SEHNR, CDR2 FQNEAQ (reference sequence). CDR3 DNA sequence: TGTGCCAGCAGTTTCCCGGCAAGGGGTGCGGCTGGAAACACCATATATTTT. This codes for CASSFPARGAAGNTIYF.

The rearrangement uses TRBV10-3 and TRBJ2-3; 7 bases agree with TRBD1. V was pared by 8 bases and J by 1 base, with 3 bases of the junction left unmatched. The length of the CDR3 is 13 residues. Germline CDR1 ENHRY, CDR2 SYGVKD. DNA for the CDR3: TGTGCCATCGGTAGGGGGCGCACAGATACGCAGTATTTT. It codes for CAIGRGRTDTQYF.

This clone was recorded only once. The chain joins TRBV29-1 to TRBJ2-5, with 8 bases identical to TRBD1. This CDR3 is 14 amino acids long. CDR1 is SQVTM, CDR2 ANQGSEA, per germline. Trimming at V came to 3 bases and at J to 5 bases, leaving 8 bases not matched to a gene. CDR3 amino acids: CSVDRQGTGETQYF. The CDR3 DNA reads as TGCAGCGTTGATCGACAGGGGACGGGGGAGACCCAGTACTTC.

On this clone itself: Likely a read error: the CDR3 ends without its conserved phenylalanine or tryptophan. The DNA is left out, because the CDR3 cannot be placed on it with certainty; the CDR3 is given as TCRdb lists it. The genes are TRBV20-1 and TRBJ2-3; the table's D call of TRBD2 was not tested on the DNA. Ends included, the CDR3 has 8 residues. Germline-derived CDR1 and CDR2 are DFQATT and SNEGSKA (reference sequence). The CDR3 is CSADLAGT.

The rearrangement joins TRBV19 to TRBJ1-1; D might be TRBD1 (6 bases). V was shortened by 3 bases and J by 5 bases, with 13 bases between the two germline ends. The CDR3 runs to 14 residues. The germline gives CDR1 LNHDA, CDR2 SQIVND (reference sequence). For the CDR3, the DNA is TGTGCCAGTAGTATGGACGCCAGGGGAACTGAAGCTTTCTTT. Translated, it gives CASSMDARGTEAFF.

This sequence joins TRBV14 and TRBJ2-1; D uncertain. This CDR3 has 14 residues. V gave up 8 bases and J gave up 4 bases, with 15 bases separating them. CDR1 and CDR2 (germline): SGHDN, FVKESK. This CDR3 reads CASRPNSLYNEQFF. The CDR3 DNA reads as TGTGCCAGCCGTCCGAACTCCCTTTACAATGAGCAGTTCTTC.

This clone was seen more than once but under ten times. The chain carries TRBV6-4 and TRBJ2-3; 7 positions agree with TRBD2. V shed 9 bases and J 2 bases; nucleotides not matched to a gene: 5. There are 13 residues in the CDR3. From germline, CDR1 is MRHNA and CDR2 SNTAGT. DNA for the CDR3: TGTGCCAGTTCGGGGGGACCCACAGATACGCAGTATTTT. Protein product: CASSGGPTDTQYF.

The V gene is TRBV7-9, the J gene TRBJ1-4, with D perhaps matching TRBD1 (5 bases). The CDR3 is 17 residues long. CDR1 is SEHNR and CDR2 is FQNEAQ in the germline V gene (reference sequence). V lost 4 bases, J lost 8 bases, and 23 bases lay in between. As DNA, the CDR3 is TGTGCCAGCAGCTCCGGAGGGACTACCTTCCATCGGGAAAAACTGTTTTTT. Amino acid sequence: CASSSGGTTFHREKLFF.

The CDR3, as DNA: TGTGCCAGCAGACTAGGTAGTGTCGGGGAGCTGTTTTTT. It codes for CASRLGSVGELFF. The rearrangement joins TRBV2 to TRBJ2-2; a weak D match, TRBD2 (5 bases). Deletions cut 6 bases from V and 7 bases from J, with 12 bases between. CDR1 is SNHLY, CDR2 FYNNEI, per germline. CDR3 length equals 13 residues.

V gene TRBV5-4 combines with J gene TRBJ2-5; D is possibly TRBD2 (7 bases). In germline, CDR1 is SGHNT, CDR2 YYREEE (reference sequence). The CDR3 has 16 residues. V was cut by 3 bases and J by 4 bases, with 19 bases left in between. The CDR3 DNA reads TGTGCCAGCAGCTATGAGCTGGGGGGGCTCGGAGAGACCCAGTACTTC. This gives the protein CASSYELGGLGETQYF.

This clone showed up just once. The chain couples TRBV5-1 to TRBJ2-3; 13 bases map to TRBD2. CDR1 is SGHRS, CDR2 YFSETQ, per germline. The CDR3 extends over 18 amino acids. V was pared by 4 bases and J by 1 base, with 9 bases of the junction left unmatched. The CDR3 region is CASSRRGTSGMGTDTQYF. CDR3 DNA: TGCGCCAGCAGCCGGAGGGGGACTAGCGGGATGGGCACAGATACGCAGTATTTT.

The chain recombines TRBV6-5 with TRBJ1-5; D ambiguous. Trimming took off 6 bases at V and 4 bases at J, with 13 bases between the two ends. Germline CDR1 and CDR2: MNHEY and SVGAGI. The length of the CDR3 is 14 residues. The DNA for the CDR3 is TGTGCCAGCAGCCCGGCCCCAGGAAATCAGCCCCAGCATTTT. Its translation: CASSPAPGNQPQHF.

This sequence joins TRBV21-1 and TRBJ2-2; the table's D call of TRBD2 was not tested on the DNA. TRBV21-1 is shown as a pseudogene. This CDR3 has 14 residues. CDR3 coding DNA: TGTGCCAGGACTAGCGGGAGAGGAGCCGGGGAGCTGTTTTTT. Translation gives CARTSGRGAGELFF.

The J gene is TRBJ2-7, the V gene TRBV2, with 7 bases fitting TRBD1. This CDR3 contains 13 residues. Germline CDR1 reads SNHLY; CDR2 reads FYNNEI. V was clipped by 2 bases and J by 7 bases; unmatched bases: 5. Written as DNA, the CDR3 is TGTGCCAGCAGTGAAATGGCAGGGGGAGAGCAGTACTTC. As protein: CASSEMAGGEQYF.

V gene TRBV4-2 combines with J gene TRBJ2-3; 9 nucleotides agree with TRBD2. With V trimmed by 0 bases and J by 4 bases, 8 bases remained unmatched. CDR3 length: 17 residues. Germline loops: CDR1 LGHNA, CDR2 YNFKEQ. The CDR3 region is CASSQDGGGGASDTQYF. In nucleotides, the CDR3 is TGTGCCAGCAGCCAAGATGGGGGCGGGGGGGCTTCAGATACGCAGTATTTT.

The chain is built from TRBV19 and TRBJ2-7; 11 nucleotides align to TRBD2. J lost 2 bases, V lost 6 bases, and 9 bases had no gene match. CDR3 length: 16 residues. Germline V gives CDR1 LNHDA, CDR2 SQIVND (reference sequence). The CDR3 loop is CASSSIAGGPTYEQYF. The CDR3 DNA is TGTGCCAGTAGCTCTATAGCGGGAGGGCCAACCTACGAGCAGTACTTC.

The chain couples TRBV18 to TRBJ1-1; D call uncertain. The CDR3 sequence is 12 residues long. CDR1 and CDR2 from the germline V gene are KGHSH and LQKENI. V dropped 2 bases and J dropped 7 bases, with 8 bases sitting between them. CDR3 protein: CASSPWAYEAFF. The CDR3 coding sequence is TGTGCCAGCTCACCATGGGCCTATGAAGCTTTCTTT.

The chain uses TRBV14 and TRBJ2-2; 15 nucleotides align to TRBD2. There are 18 residues in the CDR3. Germline V gene sequence: CDR1 SGHDN, CDR2 FVKESK. J was trimmed by 5 bases and V by 1 base; bases with no gene match: 5. The DNA for the CDR3 is TGTGCCAGCAGCCAAGGGGGACTAGCGGGAGGTTGGACCGGGGAGCTGTTTTTT. Protein product: CASSQGGLAGGWTGELFF.